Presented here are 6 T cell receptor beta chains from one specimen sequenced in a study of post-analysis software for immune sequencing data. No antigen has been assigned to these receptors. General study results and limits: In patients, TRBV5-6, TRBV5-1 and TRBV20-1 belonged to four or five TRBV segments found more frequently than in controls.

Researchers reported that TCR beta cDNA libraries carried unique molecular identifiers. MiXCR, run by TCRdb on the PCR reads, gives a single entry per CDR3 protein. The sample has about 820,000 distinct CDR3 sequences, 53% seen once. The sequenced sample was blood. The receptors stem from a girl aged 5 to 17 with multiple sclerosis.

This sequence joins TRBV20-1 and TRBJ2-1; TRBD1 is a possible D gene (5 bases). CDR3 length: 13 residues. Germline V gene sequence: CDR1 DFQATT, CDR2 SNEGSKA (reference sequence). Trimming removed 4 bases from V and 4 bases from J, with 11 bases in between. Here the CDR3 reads CSAIGQQYNEQFF. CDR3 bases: TGCAGTGCTATTGGACAACAATACAATGAGCAGTTCTTC.

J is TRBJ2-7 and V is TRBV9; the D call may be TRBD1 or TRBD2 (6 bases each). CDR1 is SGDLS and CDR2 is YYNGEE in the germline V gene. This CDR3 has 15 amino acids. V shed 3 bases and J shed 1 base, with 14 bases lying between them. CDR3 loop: CASSEGDWTSYEQYF. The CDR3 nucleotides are TGTGCCAGCAGCGAGGGGGACTGGACGTCCTACGAGCAGTACTTC. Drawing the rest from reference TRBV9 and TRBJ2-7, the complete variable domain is DSGVTQTPKHLITATGQRVTLRCSPRSGDLSVYWYQQSLDQGLQFLIQYYNGEERAKGNILERFSAQQFPDLHSELNLSSLELGDSALYFCASSEGDWTSYEQYFGPGTRLTVT.

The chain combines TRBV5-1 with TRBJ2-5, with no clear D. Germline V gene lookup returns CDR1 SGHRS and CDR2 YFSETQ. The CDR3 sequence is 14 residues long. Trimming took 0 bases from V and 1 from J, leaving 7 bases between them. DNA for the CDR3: TGCGCCAGCAGCTTGGCTGCGTTCCAAGAGACCCAGTACTTC. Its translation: CASSLAAFQETQYF.

The CDR3 DNA follows: TGTGCCTGCCGGGAGCCTAACTCCTACGAGCAGTACTTC. It codes for CACREPNSYEQYF. The gene calls are TRBV6-6 and TRBJ2-7; possibly TRBD2 for D (6 bases). The ends were cut back, 11 bases at V and 0 bases at J, with 14 bases in the middle. The germline V gene encodes CDR1 MNHNY and CDR2 SVGAGI (reference sequence). The CDR3 covers 13 residues.

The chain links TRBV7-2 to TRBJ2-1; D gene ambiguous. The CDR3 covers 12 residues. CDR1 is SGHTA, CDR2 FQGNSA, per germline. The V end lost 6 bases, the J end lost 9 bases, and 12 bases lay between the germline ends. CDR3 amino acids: CASSSVVAEQFF. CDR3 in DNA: TGTGCCAGCAGTTCCGTAGTAGCTGAGCAGTTCTTC.

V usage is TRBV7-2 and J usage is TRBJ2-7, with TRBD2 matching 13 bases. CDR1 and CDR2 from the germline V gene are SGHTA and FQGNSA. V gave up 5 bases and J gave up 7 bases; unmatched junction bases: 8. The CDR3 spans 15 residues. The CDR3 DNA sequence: TGTGCCAGCAGCCTACTAGCGGGGGGGCGGGGGGAGCAGTACTTC. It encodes CASSLLAGGRGEQYF.